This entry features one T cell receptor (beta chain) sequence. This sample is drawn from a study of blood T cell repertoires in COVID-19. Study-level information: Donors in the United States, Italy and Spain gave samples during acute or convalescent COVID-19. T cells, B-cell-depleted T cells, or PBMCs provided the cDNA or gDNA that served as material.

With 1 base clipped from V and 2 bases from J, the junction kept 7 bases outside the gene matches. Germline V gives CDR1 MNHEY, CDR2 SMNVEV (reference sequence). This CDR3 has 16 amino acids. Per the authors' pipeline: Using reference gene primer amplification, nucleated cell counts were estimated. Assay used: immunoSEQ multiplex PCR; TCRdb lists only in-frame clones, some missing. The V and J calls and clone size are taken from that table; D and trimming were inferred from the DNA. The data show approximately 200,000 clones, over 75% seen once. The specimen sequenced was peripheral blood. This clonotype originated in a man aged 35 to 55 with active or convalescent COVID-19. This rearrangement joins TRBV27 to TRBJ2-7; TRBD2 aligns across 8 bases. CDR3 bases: TGTGCCAGCAGTTTATACATTACTAGCGGCCCCTACGAGCAGTACTTC. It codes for CASSLYITSGPYEQYF.